The clone carrying this TCR beta chain was counted between two and nine times. TCRdb passed the 5' RACE reads through MiXCR, listing each CDR3 protein once. The table lists 85,000 to 90,000 distinct CDR3 sequences, approximately 30% of them singletons. The data stem from a study of CD8 T cells in ankylosing spondylitis. With 4 bases clipped from V and 8 bases from J, the junction kept 8 bases outside the gene matches. The CDR3 is made up of 13 amino acids. CDR1 and CDR2 from the germline V gene are SGHRS and YFSETQ. This sequence originates from a male donor with ankylosing spondylitis or in good health (not recorded which). The material sequenced was blood, either unsorted or a sorted T cell fraction (not recorded which). The rearrangement links TRBV5-1 to TRBJ1-2, with TRBD1 matching 7 bases. The CDR3 nucleotides are TGCGCCAGCAGCCTCAGGGGGGCGGAGGGCTACACCTTC. This gives the protein CASSLRGAEGYTF.